This TCR beta chain comes out of a study of T cells after yellow fever vaccination. In making TCR cDNA, 5'RACE template switching added a universal primer site and UMIs to it. MiXCR was run by TCRdb on the 5' RACE reads, yielding one entry per CDR3 protein. Of 320,000 or so distinct CDR3 sequences listed, approximately 8% are singletons. The receptor was derived from a man between 18 and 29 years old who received the YFV17D yellow fever vaccine. Sequencing was performed on PBMCs, taken roughly seven weeks after the first yellow fever vaccination.

CDR3 coding DNA: TGTGCCAGCAGCTTAGGTTTTACTGAAAAACTGTTTTTT. Protein: CASSLGFTEKLFF. The chain recombines TRBV7-2 with TRBJ1-4; D gene ambiguous. V was cut by 1 base and J by 7 bases, with 7 bases left in between. This CDR3 is built from 13 residues. The germline V gene has CDR1 SGHTA and CDR2 FQGNSA.